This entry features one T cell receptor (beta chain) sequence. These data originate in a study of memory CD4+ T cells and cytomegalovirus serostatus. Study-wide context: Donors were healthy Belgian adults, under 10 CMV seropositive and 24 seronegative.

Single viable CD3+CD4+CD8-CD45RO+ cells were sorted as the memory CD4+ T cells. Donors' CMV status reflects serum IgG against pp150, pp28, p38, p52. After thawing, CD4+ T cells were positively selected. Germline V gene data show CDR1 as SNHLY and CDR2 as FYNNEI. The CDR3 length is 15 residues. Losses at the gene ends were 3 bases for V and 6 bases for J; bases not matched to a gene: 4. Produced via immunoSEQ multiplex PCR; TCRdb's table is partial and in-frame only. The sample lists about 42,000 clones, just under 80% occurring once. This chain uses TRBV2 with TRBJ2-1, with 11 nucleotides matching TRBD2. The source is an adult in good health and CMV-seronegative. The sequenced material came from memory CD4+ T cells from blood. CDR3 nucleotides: TGTGCCAGCAGTGAGTTAGCGGGGGGGGTCAATGAGCAGTTCTTC. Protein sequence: CASSELAGGVNEQFF. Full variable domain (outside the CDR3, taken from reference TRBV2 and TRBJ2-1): EPEVTQTPSHQVTQMGQEVILRCVPISNHLYFYWYRQILGQKVEFLVSFYNNEISEKSEIFDDQFSVERPDGSNFTLKIRSTKLEDSAMYFCASSELAGGVNEQFFGPGTRLTVL.